The 4 T cell receptor beta chains below come from one sample, sequenced in a study of shared clonotypes between healthy human individuals. Some clones are missing from TCRdb's copy, which holds only in-frame ones; the method was immunoSEQ multiplex PCR. The repertoire consists of 1.5 million to 1.9 million clones, with 98% occurring once and the leading ten covering 0.4% to 0.45%. Sequencing used naive CD4+ T cells sorted from blood. The subset here: CD45RA+ positively selected. The source of these receptors is a man aged 25-40 years in good health.

The chain links TRBV6-5 to TRBJ1-1; D not certain. CDR1 is MNHEY, CDR2 SVGAGI, per germline. V dropped 4 bases and J dropped 11 bases, with 11 bases sitting between them. The CDR3 runs 11 residues. The DNA of the CDR3 is TGTGCCAGCAGTTCTTACGGTGGGGCTTTCTTT. The encoded protein is CASSSYGGAFF.

The table lists this clone with a count of one. The rearrangement uses TRBV7-8 and TRBJ2-1; D remains ambiguous. The germline V and J ends were trimmed by 1 base and 3 bases, with 10 bases remaining between them. CDR1 is SGHVS and CDR2 is FQNEAQ in the germline V gene. There are 15 residues in the CDR3. As DNA, the CDR3 is TGTGCCAGCAGCTTAGTGGGCCAAGTCTACAATGAGCAGTTCTTC. Protein sequence: CASSLVGQVYNEQFF.

V is TRBV7-2 and J is TRBJ2-1; D possibly matches TRBD1 or TRBD2 (6 bases each). Germline CDR1 is SGHTA and CDR2 is FQGNSA. V lost 5 bases, J lost 7 bases, and 18 bases lay in between. CDR3 size: 15 residues. This CDR3 is CASSPRGRERNEQFF. Here the CDR3 DNA reads TGTGCCAGCAGCCCCCGGGGGCGAGAAAGAAATGAGCAGTTCTTC.

This chain links TRBV7-8 with TRBJ1-5, with 9 positions matching TRBD1. The length of the CDR3 is 16 residues. Germline values: CDR1 SGHVS, CDR2 FQNEAQ. The J segment lost 2 bases and the V segment lost 5 bases, leaving 7 bases of the junction unmatched. Here the CDR3 reads CASSAWTGVGNQPQHF. The CDR3 DNA sequence: TGTGCCAGCAGCGCATGGACAGGGGTTGGCAATCAGCCCCAGCATTTT.